This T cell receptor (beta chain) emerged from a study of cytomegalovirus exposure and HLA in healthy donors. The PCR used 60 Vbeta and 13 Jbeta primers. Here immunoSEQ multiplex PCR was the method, and the copy in TCRdb shows in-frame clones only, minus some. This sample yields approximately 270,000 clones, of which 75% to 90% are seen a single time; around 0.33% belongs to the top ten. Turning to this clone: The antigen remains unidentified.

The CDR3 loop spans 20 amino acids. J lost 4 bases, V lost 3 bases, and 21 bases had no gene match. Per germline, CDR1 SGHVS and CDR2 FNYEAQ. Study conclusions and caveats: The majority of CMV-associated TCR beta chains were reported as apparently HLA-restricted in a later analysis. TCR beta V- and J-gene trimming, according to a later analysis, was linked to a missense DCLRE1C variant.

This chain links TRBV7-6 with TRBJ2-7, with 10 positions matching TRBD2. Source material: PBMCs. The sequence derives from a girl aged 2-10 years in good health and CMV-seronegative. CDR3 nucleotide sequence: TGTGCCAGCAGCTTGCAGCCCCGGCCTAGCGGGAGTCTCAGGGAATACGAGCAGTACTTC. As protein: CASSLQPRPSGSLREYEQYF.